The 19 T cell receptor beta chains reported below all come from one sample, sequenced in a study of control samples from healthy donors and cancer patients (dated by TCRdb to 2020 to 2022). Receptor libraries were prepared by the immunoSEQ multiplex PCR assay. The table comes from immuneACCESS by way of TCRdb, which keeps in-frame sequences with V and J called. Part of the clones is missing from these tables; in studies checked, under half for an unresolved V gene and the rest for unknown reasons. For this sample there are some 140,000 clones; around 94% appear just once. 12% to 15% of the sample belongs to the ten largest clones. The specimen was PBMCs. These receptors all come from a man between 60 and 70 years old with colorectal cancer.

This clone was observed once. The CDR3 DNA sequence: TGCGCCAGCAGCCTCCTAGGGATTCCAGCTGGCTACACCTTC. It translates to CASSLLGIPAGYTF. The V and J genes are TRBV4-3 and TRBJ1-2; no definite D call. The CDR3 consists of 14 residues. Trimming removed 4 bases at V and 7 bases at J, with 16 bases between. Germline V CDR1 and CDR2: LGHNA, YSLEER.

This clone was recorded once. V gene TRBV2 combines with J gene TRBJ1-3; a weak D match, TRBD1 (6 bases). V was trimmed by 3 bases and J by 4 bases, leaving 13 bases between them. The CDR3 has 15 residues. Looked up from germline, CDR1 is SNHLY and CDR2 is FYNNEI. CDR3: CASSEGRTAGNTIYF. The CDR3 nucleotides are TGTGCCAGCAGTGAGGGGCGGACAGCAGGAAACACCATATATTTT.

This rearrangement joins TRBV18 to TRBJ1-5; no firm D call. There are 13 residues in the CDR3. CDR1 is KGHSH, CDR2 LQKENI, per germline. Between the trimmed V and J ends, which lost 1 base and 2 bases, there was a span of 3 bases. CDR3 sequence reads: CASSPQGNQPQHF. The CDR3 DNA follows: TGTGCCAGCTCACCACAAGGCAATCAGCCCCAGCATTTT.

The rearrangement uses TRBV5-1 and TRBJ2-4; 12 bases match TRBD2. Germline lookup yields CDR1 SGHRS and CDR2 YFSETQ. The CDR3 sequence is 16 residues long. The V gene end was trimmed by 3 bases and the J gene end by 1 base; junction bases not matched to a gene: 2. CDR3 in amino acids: CASSWGTSGAKNIQYF. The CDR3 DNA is TGCGCCAGCAGCTGGGGGACTAGCGGGGCCAAAAACATTCAGTACTTC. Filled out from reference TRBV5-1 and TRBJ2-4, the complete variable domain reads KAGVTQTPRYLIKTRGQQVTLSCSPISGHRSVSWYQQTPGQGLQFLFEYFSETQRNKGNFPGRFSGRQFSNSRSEMNVSTLELGDSALYLCASSWGTSGAKNIQYFGAGTRLSVL.

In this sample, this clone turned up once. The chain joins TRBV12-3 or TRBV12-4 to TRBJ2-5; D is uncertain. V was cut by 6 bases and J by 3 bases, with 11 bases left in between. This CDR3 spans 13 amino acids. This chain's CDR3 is CASRKDVKETQYF. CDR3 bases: TGTGCCAGCAGGAAGGACGTTAAAGAGACCCAGTACTTC.

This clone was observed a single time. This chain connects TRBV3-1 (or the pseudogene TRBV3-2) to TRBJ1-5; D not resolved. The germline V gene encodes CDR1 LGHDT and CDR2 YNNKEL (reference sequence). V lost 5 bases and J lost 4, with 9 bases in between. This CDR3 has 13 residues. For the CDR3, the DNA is TGTGCCAGCAGCTCTCAACCTAATCAGCCCCAGCATTTT. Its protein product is CASSSQPNQPQHF.

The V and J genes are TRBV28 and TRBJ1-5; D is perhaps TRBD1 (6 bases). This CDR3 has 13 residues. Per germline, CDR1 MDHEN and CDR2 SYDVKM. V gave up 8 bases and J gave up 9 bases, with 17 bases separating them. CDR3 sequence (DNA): TGTGCCAGCCGAGCTAGGTCACAGGGGCCCCAGCATTTT. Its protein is CASRARSQGPQHF.

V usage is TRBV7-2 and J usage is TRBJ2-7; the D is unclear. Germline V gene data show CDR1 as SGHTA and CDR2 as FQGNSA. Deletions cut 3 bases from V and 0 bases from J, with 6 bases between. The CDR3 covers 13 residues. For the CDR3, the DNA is TGTGCCAGCAGCTTGCCGAGCTCCTACGAGCAGTACTTC. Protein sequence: CASSLPSSYEQYF.

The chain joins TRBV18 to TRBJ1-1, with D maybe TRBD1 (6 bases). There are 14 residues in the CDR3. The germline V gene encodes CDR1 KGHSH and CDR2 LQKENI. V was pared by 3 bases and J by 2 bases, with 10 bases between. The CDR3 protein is CASSPRTENTEAFF. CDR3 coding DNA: TGTGCCAGCTCACCCCGGACAGAAAACACTGAAGCTTTCTTT.

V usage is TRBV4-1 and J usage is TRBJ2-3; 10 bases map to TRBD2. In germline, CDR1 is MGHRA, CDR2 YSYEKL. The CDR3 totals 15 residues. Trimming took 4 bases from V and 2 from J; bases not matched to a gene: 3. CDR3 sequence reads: CASSPGTSATDTQYF. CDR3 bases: TGCGCCAGCAGCCCCGGGACTAGCGCCACAGATACGCAGTATTTT.

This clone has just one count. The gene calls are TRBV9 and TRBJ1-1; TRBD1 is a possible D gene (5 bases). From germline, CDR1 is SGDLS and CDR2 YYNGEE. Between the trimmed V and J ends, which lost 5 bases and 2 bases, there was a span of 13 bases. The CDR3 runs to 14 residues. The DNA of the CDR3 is TGTGCCAGCAGTGACTGGGACTCCAACACTGAAGCTTTCTTT. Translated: CASSDWDSNTEAFF.

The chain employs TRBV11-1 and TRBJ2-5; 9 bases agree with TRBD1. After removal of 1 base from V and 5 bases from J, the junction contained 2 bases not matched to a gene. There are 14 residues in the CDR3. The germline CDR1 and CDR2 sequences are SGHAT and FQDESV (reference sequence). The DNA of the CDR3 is TGTGCCAGCAGCTTAGACAGGGGGCACGAGACCCAGTACTTC. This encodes CASSLDRGHETQYF.

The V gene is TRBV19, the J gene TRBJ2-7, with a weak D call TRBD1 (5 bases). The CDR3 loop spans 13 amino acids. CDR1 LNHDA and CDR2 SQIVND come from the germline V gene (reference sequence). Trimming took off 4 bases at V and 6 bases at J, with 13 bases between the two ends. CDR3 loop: CASSTTRVAEQYF. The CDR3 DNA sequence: TGTGCCAGTAGTACGACCAGGGTGGCCGAGCAGTACTTC.

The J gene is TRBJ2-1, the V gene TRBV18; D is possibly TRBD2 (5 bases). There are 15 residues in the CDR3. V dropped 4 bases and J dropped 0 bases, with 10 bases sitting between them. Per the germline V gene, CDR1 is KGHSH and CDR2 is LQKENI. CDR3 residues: CASSQQGSSYNEQFF. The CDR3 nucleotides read TGTGCCAGCTCACAACAAGGGAGCTCCTACAATGAGCAGTTCTTC.

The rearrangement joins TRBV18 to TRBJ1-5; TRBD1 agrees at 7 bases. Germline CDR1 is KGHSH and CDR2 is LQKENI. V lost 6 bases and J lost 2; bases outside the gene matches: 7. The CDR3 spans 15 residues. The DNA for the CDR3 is TGTGCCAGCTCGCAAGCTGGACAGGGCAATCAGCCCCAGCATTTT. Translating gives CASSQAGQGNQPQHF.

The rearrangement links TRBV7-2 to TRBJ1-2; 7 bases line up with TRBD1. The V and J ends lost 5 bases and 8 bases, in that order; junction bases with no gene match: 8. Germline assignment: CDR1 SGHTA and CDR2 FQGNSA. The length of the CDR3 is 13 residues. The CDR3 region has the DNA TGTGCCAGCAGCCCCCGAAACAGGGGAGGCTACACCTTC. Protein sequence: CASSPRNRGGYTF.

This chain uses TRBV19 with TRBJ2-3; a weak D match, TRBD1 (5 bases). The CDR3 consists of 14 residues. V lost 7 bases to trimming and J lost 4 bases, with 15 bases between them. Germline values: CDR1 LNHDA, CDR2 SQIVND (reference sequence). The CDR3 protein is CASTTGFGADTQYF. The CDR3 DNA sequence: TGTGCCAGTACTACAGGTTTTGGGGCAGATACGCAGTATTTT.

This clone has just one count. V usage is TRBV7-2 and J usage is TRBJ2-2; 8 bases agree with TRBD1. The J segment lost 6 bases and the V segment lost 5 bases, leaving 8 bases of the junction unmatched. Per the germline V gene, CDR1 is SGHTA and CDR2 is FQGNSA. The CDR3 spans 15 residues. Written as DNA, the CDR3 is TGTGCCAGCAGCGAAGGACAGGGTAACGCCGGGGAGCTGTTTTTT. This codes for CASSEGQGNAGELFF. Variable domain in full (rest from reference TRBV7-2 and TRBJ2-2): GAGVSQSPSNKVTEKGKDVELRCDPISGHTALYWYRQSLGQGLEFLIYFQGNSAPDKSGLPSDRFSAERTGGSVSTLTIQRTQQEDSAVYLCASSEGQGNAGELFFGEGSRLTVL.

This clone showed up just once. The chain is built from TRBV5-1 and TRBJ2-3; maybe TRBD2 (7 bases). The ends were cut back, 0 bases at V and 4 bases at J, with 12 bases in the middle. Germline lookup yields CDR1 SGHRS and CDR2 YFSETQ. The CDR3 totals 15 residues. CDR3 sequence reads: CASSLAGGPSDTQYF. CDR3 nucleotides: TGCGCCAGCAGCTTGGCGGGGGGCCCCTCAGATACGCAGTATTTT.